This TCR beta chain appears in the sequencing data of a study of T cells in tuberculosis. Study-wide background: The T cells targeted glucose monomycolate, a mycobacterial lipid, via CD1B. Study conclusions and caveats: Active tuberculosis patients had shorter CDR3-alpha; the beta difference was nonsignificant. Using the GMM-specific repertoire gave 85% to 90% accuracy versus roughly 74% with motifs. GMM-specific TCRs were nearer to active tuberculosis alpha repertoires, suggesting expansion.

Measured with immunoSEQ multiplex PCR; TCRdb has only the in-frame clones, and not every one. The table lists tens of thousands of clones, 95% of them singletons. On this clone itself: Antigen: not known.

This TCR was recovered from a donor between 10 and 35 years old with latent tuberculosis or without tuberculosis infection. Sequences were obtained from PBMCs.

The CDR3 reads CASLDGSSYNSPLHF. CDR3 DNA sequence: TGTGCCAGCTTGGACGGGAGCTCCTATAATTCACCCCTCCACTTT. The V and J genes are TRBV2 and TRBJ1-6, with D unresolved. Germline V lookup: CDR1 SNHLY, CDR2 FYNNEI. Trimming took 8 bases from V and 0 from J, leaving 11 bases between them. This CDR3 region has 15 residues.